The 4 T cell receptor beta chains below all came from one sample that was sequenced in a study of T cells after yellow fever vaccination. MiXCR, run by TCRdb on the 5' RACE reads, gives a single entry per CDR3 protein. The profile shows about 400,000 distinct CDR3 sequences, approximately 6% of them singletons. The sequencing here drew on PBMCs, taken 5 days after the yellow fever booster vaccination. These receptors were collected from a man younger than 45 who received the YFV17D yellow fever vaccine.

This chain connects TRBV5-1 to TRBJ2-2; weak D call: TRBD1 (6 bases). V was pared by 0 bases and J by 6 bases, with 18 bases between. The CDR3 covers 17 residues. From germline, CDR1 is SGHRS and CDR2 YFSETQ. The CDR3 sequence: CASSLAGVGTMAGELFF. As DNA, the CDR3 is TGCGCCAGCAGCTTGGCGGGCGTTGGGACAATGGCCGGGGAGCTGTTTTTT.

This clonotype was seen more than once but under ten times. The rearrangement uses TRBV6-5 and TRBJ1-4; D gene unclear. V shed 1 base and J shed 5 bases, with 14 bases lying between them. CDR1 is MNHEY and CDR2 is SVGAGI in the germline V gene. The length of the CDR3 is 16 residues. The CDR3 sequence is CASSYFTGRQNEKLFF. The CDR3 DNA is TGTGCCAGCAGTTACTTTACCGGACGCCAGAATGAAAAACTGTTTTTT.

The rearrangement uses TRBV29-1 and TRBJ2-2; D is possibly TRBD1 (5 bases). This CDR3 has 13 amino acids. Trimming removed 5 bases at V and 5 bases at J, with 12 bases between. Germline-derived CDR1 and CDR2 are SQVTM and ANQGSEA. CDR3 region: CSVFKGLTGELFF. DNA for the CDR3: TGCAGCGTTTTTAAGGGGTTGACCGGGGAGCTGTTTTTT.

The sample holds many counts of this clonotype. Here the CDR3 reads CASRRIAESSYNEQFF. In DNA, the CDR3 is TGCGCCAGCAGACGGATAGCGGAGAGCTCCTACAATGAGCAGTTCTTC. The rearrangement uses TRBV5-1 and TRBJ2-1, with D tentatively TRBD2 (6 bases). Germline loops: CDR1 SGHRS, CDR2 YFSETQ. The CDR3 consists of 16 residues. V was clipped by 5 bases and J by 0 bases, with 15 bases between them.